This entry is about one TCR beta chain. Its antigen is currently unknown. This sample is part of a study of cytomegalovirus exposure and HLA in healthy donors. Study outcomes and limitations: Accurate prediction of most subjects' HLA-A and HLA-B alleles from TCR beta sequences was reported.

In the PCR, 60 Vbeta and 13 Jbeta primers were used. Sequenced by immunoSEQ multiplex PCR; TCRdb stores in-frame clones only, minus some. The sample table sets out around 70,000 clones. Donors had nominal health at sampling but likely had unrecorded immune exposures. V was pared by 4 bases and J by 1 base, with 7 bases of the junction left unmatched. The CDR3 sequence is 16 residues long. Germline CDR1 SGHDN, CDR2 FVKESK. Sequencing used PBMCs. The chain joins TRBV14 to TRBJ2-5, with 9 bases lining up with TRBD2. The receptor was derived from a boy between 10 and 17 years old in good health and CMV-seronegative. CDR3 in amino acids: CASSRRQAGGQETQYF. CDR3 nucleotides: TGTGCCAGCAGCCGCCGGCAAGCGGGGGGCCAAGAGACCCAGTACTTC. Drawing the rest from reference TRBV14 and TRBJ2-5, the complete variable domain is EAGVTQFPSHSVIEKGQTVTLRCDPISGHDNLYWYRRVMGKEIKFLLHFVKESKQDESGMPNNRFLAERTGGTYSTLKVQPAELEDSGVYFCASSRRQAGGQETQYFGPGTRLLVL.